A selection of T cell receptor beta chains follows, all from one sample in a study of shared clonotypes between healthy human individuals. The assay was immunoSEQ multiplex PCR, and TCRdb's table has in-frame clones only and misses some. The table has some 1 million clones, 60% to 80% seen once; the top ten hold nearly 1.5%. Sequencing used memory CD4+ T cells sorted from blood. The receptor set was obtained from a young man in good health. The CDR3 runs from the conserved cysteine through the conserved F or W. D genes are given only for firm matches.

V: TRBV30; J: TRBJ2-2; D: -; CDR3: CAWSGPVGVGELFF; DNA: TGTGCCTGGAGTGGCCCAGTTGGGGTCGGGGAGCTGTTTTTT
V: TRBV30; J: TRBJ2-1; D: TRBD2; CDR3: CAWIGGTSGIHEQFF; DNA: TGTGCCTGGATAGGGGGGACTAGCGGGATCCATGAGCAGTTCTTC
V: TRBV6-1; J: TRBJ2-7; D: -; CDR3: CASSGGQRYEQYF; DNA: TGTGCCAGCAGTGGTGGCCAGCGATACGAGCAGTACTTC
V: TRBV28; J: TRBJ1-4; D: TRBD1; CDR3: CASRPGQRVEKLFF; DNA: TGTGCCAGCAGACCGGGACAGCGGGTTGAAAAACTGTTTTTT
V: TRBV5-1; J: TRBJ2-1; D: -; CDR3: CASSPAPSGFSSYNEQFF; DNA: TGCGCCAGCAGCCCGGCACCCTCAGGCTTCAGCTCCTACAATGAGCAGTTCTTC
V: TRBV6-1; J: TRBJ1-3; D: TRBD1; CDR3: CASSEDRGRGEDTIYF; DNA: TGTGCCAGCAGCGAAGACAGGGGGCGAGGGGAGGACACCATATATTTT
V: TRBV4-1; J: TRBJ1-2; D: -; CDR3: CASSQSGTVDGYTF; DNA: TGCGCCAGCAGCCAGTCCGGGACCGTCGATGGCTACACCTTC
V: TRBV18; J: TRBJ1-1; D: -; CDR3: CASSPTMNTEAFF; DNA: TGTGCCAGCTCACCGACTATGAACACTGAAGCTTTCTTT
V: TRBV4-1; J: TRBJ2-1; D: -; CDR3: CASSQGGESTLGEQFF; DNA: TGCGCCAGCAGCCAAGGCGGGGAGAGCACGCTCGGTGAGCAGTTCTTC
V: TRBV28; J: TRBJ1-5; D: TRBD1; CDR3: CASTLAGQGGGQPQHF; DNA: TGTGCCAGCACCTTAGCCGGGCAGGGGGGAGGTCAGCCCCAGCATTTT
V: TRBV5-1; J: TRBJ2-3; D: -; CDR3: CASSDNPPDTQYF; DNA: TGCGCCAGCAGCGACAATCCCCCGGATACGCAGTATTTT
V: TRBV10-3; J: TRBJ1-1; D: -; CDR3: CAISGRRTEAFF; DNA: TGTGCCATCAGTGGAAGAAGGACTGAAGCTTTCTTT
V: TRBV18; J: TRBJ1-5; D: -; CDR3: CASGLTASNQPQHF; DNA: TGTGCCAGCGGCCTGACAGCTAGCAATCAGCCCCAGCATTTT
V: TRBV27; J: TRBJ1-2; D: -; CDR3: CASRRGSVGGYTF; DNA: TGTGCCAGCAGAAGAGGGTCCGTCGGAGGCTACACCTTC
V: TRBV7-9; J: TRBJ1-2; D: -; CDR3: CASSHGQGSIENYGYTF; DNA: TGTGCCAGCAGCCACGGGCAGGGCTCAATAGAGAACTATGGCTACACCTTC
V: TRBV10-3; J: TRBJ1-6; D: -; CDR3: CAIRPARGNSPLHF; DNA: TGTGCCATCAGACCCGCCCGGGGGAATTCACCCCTCCACTTT
V: TRBV2; J: TRBJ2-7; D: TRBD2; CDR3: CASSVKAGAFYEQYF; DNA: TGTGCCAGCAGTGTAAAAGCGGGGGCCTTTTACGAGCAGTACTTC
V: TRBV12-2; J: TRBJ1-3; D: -; CDR3: CASRLEGYRVGGNTIYF; DNA: TGTGCAAGTCGCTTAGAGGGGTACAGGGTAGGCGGAAACACCATATATTTT